Sequencing of this T cell receptor (beta chain) was carried out in a study of T cell responses to AZD1222 COVID-19 vaccine. Findings and caveats of the study: Clonal diversity may have been underestimated, and the donors were mostly white British, with more females than males.

Remarks on this clone: Its antigen is as yet unknown. At one end the junction does not follow the germline gene, possibly because of a read error.

The CDR3 has 15 residues. Looked up from germline, CDR1 is SGHDN and CDR2 is FVKESK. Sequenced by immunoSEQ multiplex PCR; TCRdb stores in-frame clones only, minus some. The data hold around 100,000 clones, with roughly 91% observed a single time. The source is an adult in good health. This chain links TRBV14 with TRBJ1-1; possibly TRBD1 for D (6 bases). The sample consisted of peripheral blood, taken on day 0 of AZD1222 vaccination. In DNA form, the CDR3 reads TGTGCCAGCAGCCAATTCCTGGGGGCGCGAGGCCGTCCGATCTTT. Encoded protein: CASSQFLGARGRPIF.